Each of the 7 T cell receptor beta chains below was sequenced from the same sample in a study of blood T cell repertoires in COVID-19. The protocol was immunoSEQ multiplex PCR, while the TCRdb copy is restricted to in-frame clones and leaves out a portion. This table has 200,000 to 250,000 clones, about 84% appearing once. Material for sequencing was peripheral blood. These receptors were collected from an elderly man with acute or convalescent COVID-19.

This rearrangement joins TRBV15 to TRBJ2-3; D may be TRBD2 (6 bases). Germline CDR1 and CDR2: LNHNV and YYDKDF (reference sequence). The V end was cut by 1 base, the J end by 3 bases, with 14 bases between. This CDR3 region has 16 residues. DNA of the CDR3: TGTGCCACCAGCAGAGGCAAGGCTGCGGGGACAGATACGCAGTATTTT. Protein: CATSRGKAAGTDTQYF.

This chain uses TRBV7-2 with TRBJ1-6; TRBD1 agrees at 7 bases. From germline, CDR1 is SGHTA and CDR2 FQGNSA. Unmatched junction bases numbered 6, after V lost 3 bases and J lost 10 bases. CDR3 length equals 14 residues. CDR3 amino acids: CASSFDRVGSPLHF. In DNA form, the CDR3 reads TGTGCCAGCAGCTTCGACAGGGTGGGATCACCCCTCCACTTT.

This chain connects TRBV5-6 to TRBJ1-2; 10 bases agree with TRBD1. Trimming took 5 bases from V and 4 from J; bases not matched to a gene: 8. The CDR3 has 15 residues. In germline, CDR1 is SGHDT, CDR2 YYEEEE. CDR3 residues: CASSDRGPRPYGYTF. The CDR3 DNA sequence: TGTGCCAGCAGTGACAGGGGGCCACGCCCCTATGGCTACACCTTC.

This chain uses TRBV29-1 with TRBJ1-3; a possible D gene is TRBD1 (6 bases). CDR1 is SQVTM, CDR2 ANQGSEA, per germline. V lost 7 bases, J lost 0 bases, and 13 bases lay in between. The CDR3 has 14 residues. The CDR3 DNA follows: TGCAGCGGGGAAACAGGGACCTCTGGAAACACCATATATTTT. Residues: CSGETGTSGNTIYF.

The rearrangement joins TRBV5-1 to TRBJ2-1; weak D call: TRBD2 (6 bases). The V gene's germline CDR1 is SGHRS and CDR2 YFSETQ. Trimming took 0 bases from V and 5 from J, leaving 15 bases between them. This CDR3 has 16 residues. This CDR3 is CASSLGPAGTHNEQFF. The CDR3 region has the DNA TGCGCCAGCAGCTTGGGGCCGGCGGGGACTCACAATGAGCAGTTCTTC. Filled out from reference TRBV5-1 and TRBJ2-1, the complete variable domain reads KAGVTQTPRYLIKTRGQQVTLSCSPISGHRSVSWYQQTPGQGLQFLFEYFSETQRNKGNFPGRFSGRQFSNSRSEMNVSTLELGDSALYLCASSLGPAGTHNEQFFGPGTRLTVL.

The V and J genes are TRBV6-2 or TRBV6-3 and TRBJ1-1; the match to TRBD1 covers 8 bases. The trim removed 0 bases at V and 0 bases at J, leaving 3 bases unmatched. Germline loops: CDR1 MNHEY, CDR2 SVGEGT. The CDR3 spans 16 residues. The CDR3 nucleotides are TGTGCCAGCAGTTACTCGGTGGACAGGGTGAACACTGAAGCTTTCTTT. This translates into CASSYSVDRVNTEAFF.

This chain joins TRBV28 and TRBJ1-5, with a weak D call TRBD1 (6 bases). The germline V gene has CDR1 MDHEN and CDR2 SYDVKM. Trimming took 6 bases from V and 1 from J, leaving 13 bases between them. This CDR3 spans 15 amino acids. The CDR3 spells CASRGDKISNQPQHF. Written as DNA, the CDR3 is TGTGCCAGCAGGGGGGACAAGATCAGCAATCAGCCCCAGCATTTT.